This TCR beta chain was captured in a study of blood T cell repertoires in COVID-19. Study details: PBMCs, B-cell-depleted T cells, or T cells were the source of the cDNA or gDNA that made up the material.

The assay was immunoSEQ multiplex PCR, and TCRdb's table has in-frame clones only and misses some. The profile shows more than 13,000 clones, 85% to 90% of them singletons. CDR1 is SGDLS and CDR2 is YYNGEE in the germline V gene. With 1 base removed from V and 8 bases from J, the gap between germline ends came to 18 bases. There are 15 residues in the CDR3. The chain is built from TRBV9 and TRBJ1-2, with D unclear. The source material was peripheral blood. The TCR comes from a woman in her 70s in a cohort sampled during active or convalescent COVID-19. In DNA form, the CDR3 reads TGTGCCAGCAGCGTAACCCCTGGTCCCAGTGGCGGCTACACCTTC. Translating it yields CASSVTPGPSGGYTF.